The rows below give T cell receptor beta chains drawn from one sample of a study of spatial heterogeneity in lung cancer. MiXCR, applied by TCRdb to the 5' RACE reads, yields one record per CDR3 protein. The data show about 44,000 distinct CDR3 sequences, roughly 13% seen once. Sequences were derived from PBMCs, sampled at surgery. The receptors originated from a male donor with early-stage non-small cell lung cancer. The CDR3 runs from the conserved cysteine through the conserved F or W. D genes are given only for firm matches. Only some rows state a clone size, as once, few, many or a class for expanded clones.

CDR3aa: CASSRLAGAGNEQFF
CDR3nt: TGTGCCAGCTCCCGGCTAGCGGGAGCCGGCAATGAGCAGTTCTTC
j_gene: TRBJ2-1
abundance: NA
v_gene: TRBV7-3
d_gene: TRBD2

CDR3aa: CASSRDTNTEAFF
CDR3nt: TGTGCTAGCAGTCGGGACACTAACACTGAAGCTTTCTTT
j_gene: TRBJ1-1
abundance: few
v_gene: TRBV7-7
d_gene: NA

CDR3aa: CASSRVYNSPLHF
CDR3nt: TGTGCCAGTAGTCGAGTCTATAATTCACCCCTCCACTTT
j_gene: TRBJ1-6
abundance: few
v_gene: TRBV19
d_gene: NA

CDR3aa: CSARVPGLAGYEQYF
CDR3nt: TGCAGTGCTAGAGTCCCGGGACTAGCGGGTTACGAGCAGTACTTC
j_gene: TRBJ2-7
abundance: NA
v_gene: TRBV20-1
d_gene: TRBD2

CDR3aa: CASNRLASGADTQYF
CDR3nt: TGTGCCAGCAACCGACTGGCTAGCGGGGCAGATACGCAGTATTTT
j_gene: TRBJ2-3
abundance: few
v_gene: TRBV27
d_gene: TRBD2

CDR3aa: CASSFAGGEAFF
CDR3nt: TGTGCCAGCAGCTTCGCGGGCGGTGAAGCTTTCTTT
j_gene: TRBJ1-1
abundance: many
v_gene: TRBV7-8
d_gene: NA

CDR3aa: CSAGQVRGYTF
CDR3nt: TGCAGTGCTGGACAGGTGCGAGGCTACACCTTC
j_gene: TRBJ1-2
abundance: NA
v_gene: TRBV20-1
d_gene: TRBD1

CDR3aa: CASSPDRGQGYTF
CDR3nt: TGTGCCAGCAGTCCGGACAGGGGGCAAGGCTACACCTTC
j_gene: TRBJ1-2
abundance: NA
v_gene: TRBV12-3/TRBV12-4
d_gene: TRBD1

CDR3aa: CASSPPDSGNTIYF
CDR3nt: TGCGCCAGCAGCCCTCCAGACTCTGGAAACACCATATATTTT
j_gene: TRBJ1-3
abundance: NA
v_gene: TRBV5-1
d_gene: NA

CDR3aa: CASEDTYNEQFF
CDR3nt: TGTGCCAGCGAGGATACCTACAATGAGCAGTTCTTC
j_gene: TRBJ2-1
abundance: few
v_gene: TRBV27
d_gene: NA

CDR3aa: CASSPTHNTEAFF
CDR3nt: TGCGCCAGCAGCCCCACACATAACACTGAAGCTTTCTTT
j_gene: TRBJ1-1
abundance: many
v_gene: TRBV5-1
d_gene: NA

CDR3aa: CASSSLGLQETQYF
CDR3nt: TGTGCCAGCAGCTCACTCGGCCTCCAAGAGACCCAGTACTTC
j_gene: TRBJ2-5
abundance: few
v_gene: TRBV5-6
d_gene: NA

CDR3aa: CSVRDGIATNEKLFF
CDR3nt: TGCAGCGTTAGGGACGGAATTGCAACTAATGAAAAACTGTTTTTT
j_gene: TRBJ1-4
abundance: NA
v_gene: TRBV29-1
d_gene: NA